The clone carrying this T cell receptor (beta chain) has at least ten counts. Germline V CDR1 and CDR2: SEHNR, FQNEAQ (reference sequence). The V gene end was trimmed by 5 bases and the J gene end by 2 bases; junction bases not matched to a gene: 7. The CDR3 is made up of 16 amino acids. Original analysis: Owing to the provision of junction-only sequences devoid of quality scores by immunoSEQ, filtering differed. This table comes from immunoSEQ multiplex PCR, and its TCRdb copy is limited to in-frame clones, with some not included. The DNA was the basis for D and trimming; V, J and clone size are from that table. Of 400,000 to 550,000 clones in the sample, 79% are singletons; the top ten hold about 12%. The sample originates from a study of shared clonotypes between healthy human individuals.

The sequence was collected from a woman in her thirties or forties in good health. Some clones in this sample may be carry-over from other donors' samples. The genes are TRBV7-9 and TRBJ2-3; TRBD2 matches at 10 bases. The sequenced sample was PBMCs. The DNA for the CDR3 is TGTGCCAGCAGCCCCGGACTAGCGGATTTCACAGATACGCAGTATTTT. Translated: CASSPGLADFTDTQYF. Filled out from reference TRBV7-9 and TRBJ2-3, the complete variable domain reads DTGVSQNPRHKITKRGQNVTFRCDPISEHNRLYWYRQTLGQGPEFLTYFQNEAQLEKSRLLSDRFSAERPKGSFSTLEIQRTEQGDSAMYLCASSPGLADFTDTQYFGPGTRLTVL.